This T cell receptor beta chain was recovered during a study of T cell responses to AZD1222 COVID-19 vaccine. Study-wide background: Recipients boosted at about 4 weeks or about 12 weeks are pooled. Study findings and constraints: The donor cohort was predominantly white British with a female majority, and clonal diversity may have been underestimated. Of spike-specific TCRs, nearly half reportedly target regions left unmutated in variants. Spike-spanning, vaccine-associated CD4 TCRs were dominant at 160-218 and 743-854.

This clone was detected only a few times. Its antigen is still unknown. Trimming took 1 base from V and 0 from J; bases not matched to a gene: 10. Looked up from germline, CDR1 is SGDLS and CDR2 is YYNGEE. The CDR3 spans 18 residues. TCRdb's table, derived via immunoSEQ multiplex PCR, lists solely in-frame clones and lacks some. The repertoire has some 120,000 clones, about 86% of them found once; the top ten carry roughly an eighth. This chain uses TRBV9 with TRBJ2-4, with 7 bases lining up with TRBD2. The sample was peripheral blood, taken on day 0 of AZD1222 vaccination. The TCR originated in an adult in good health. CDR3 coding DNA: TGTGCCAGCAGCGTACGGGCTAGCGGAGCCCTAGCCAAAAACATTCAGTACTTC. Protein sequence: CASSVRASGALAKNIQYF.